This T cell receptor beta chain was observed in a study of OX40 agonist ivuxolimab in advanced cancers. Study in general: People in dose escalation had one of these cancers: hepatocellular carcinoma, melanoma, renal cell or head and neck cancer.

V lost 3 bases to trimming and J lost 7 bases; unmatched junction nucleotides: 8. In germline, CDR1 is MNHEY, CDR2 SVGAGI. The CDR3 consists of 16 residues. Repertoires were generated with immunoSEQ multiplex PCR, while TCRdb's copy carries only in-frame clones and drops some. The table has roughly 86,000 clones, 92% seen once. V is TRBV6-5 and J is TRBJ2-2; 10 positions match TRBD2. The sequence came from an adult with an advanced solid tumor such as melanoma, head and neck, liver or kidney cancer. The input for sequencing was CD4+ or CD8+ T cells sorted from blood, taken in a trial of the OX40 agonist ivuxolimab. In DNA, the CDR3 is TGTGCCAGCAGTTATGAGGCTAGCGGGGGAGGCGGGGAGCTGTTTTTT. Translating gives CASSYEASGGGGELFF.